The 4 T cell receptor beta chains listed next were all sequenced from one sample in a study of persistence of HIV-infected CD4 T cells. For these receptors, no antigen is known. Lysates of CMV-infected fibroblasts at approximately 9.4 ug/mL stimulated these cells. Memory cells lacking CD40L and CD69 with high CD45RO were sorted. Sequencing used immunoSEQ version 4 in survey mode. Assay: immunoSEQ multiplex PCR; the TCRdb copy retains only in-frame clones and omits some. Among roughly 41,000 clones, 80% were seen once, and the ten largest hold 1.6%. Sequencing was performed on CD4+ T cells sorted from PBMCs after approximately 19-hour stimulation, taken from a patient who received antiretroviral therapy. The origin of the receptors is an adult man with HIV who was CMV-seropositive.

The V and J genes are TRBV15 and TRBJ1-1; D gene unclear. The CDR3 has 13 residues. From germline, CDR1 is LNHNV and CDR2 YYDKDF (reference sequence). V lost 5 bases and J lost 0, with 7 bases in between. The CDR3 sequence: CATSQYMNTEAFF. The CDR3 nucleotides read TGTGCCACCAGCCAATACATGAACACTGAAGCTTTCTTT. Based on the CDR3 plus reference TRBV15 and TRBJ1-1, the full variable domain is DAMVIQNPRYQVTQFGKPVTLSCSQTLNHNVMYWYQQKSSQAPKLLFHYYDKDFNNEADTPDNFQSRRPNTSFCFLDIRSPGLGDTAMYLCATSQYMNTEAFFGQGTRLTVV.

The chain carries TRBV6-2 or TRBV6-3 and TRBJ1-5; the D gene is possibly TRBD1 (5 bases). CDR1 is MNHEY, CDR2 SVGEGT, per germline. CDR3 length: 14 amino acids. Between the trimmed V and J ends, which lost 2 bases and 6 bases, there was a span of 11 bases. The CDR3 region has the DNA TGTGCCAGCAGTTACGGACAAACGGGTCAGCCCCAGCATTTT. Protein product: CASSYGQTGQPQHF.

The chain joins TRBV5-1 to TRBJ2-1; TRBD2 aligns across 11 bases. Germline trimming cut 2 bases from V and 6 bases from J; bases unmatched to any gene: 4. CDR1 is SGHRS, CDR2 YFSETQ, per germline. The CDR3 has 15 residues. CDR3: CASSFSGGASNEQFF. Here the CDR3 DNA reads TGCGCCAGCAGCTTTAGCGGGGGGGCCTCCAATGAGCAGTTCTTC. The full variable domain, completed using reference TRBV5-1 and TRBJ2-1, is KAGVTQTPRYLIKTRGQQVTLSCSPISGHRSVSWYQQTPGQGLQFLFEYFSETQRNKGNFPGRFSGRQFSNSRSEMNVSTLELGDSALYLCASSFSGGASNEQFFGPGTRLTVL.

This chain connects TRBV7-9 to TRBJ2-2; 9 positions match TRBD1. CDR3 length equals 16 residues. Germline values: CDR1 SEHNR, CDR2 FQNEAQ (reference sequence). Losses at the gene ends were 1 base for V and 4 bases for J; bases not matched to a gene: 4. As DNA, the CDR3 is TGTGCCAGCAGCTTAGTGGGGACAGGGAGCACCGGGGAGCTGTTTTTT. Translating gives CASSLVGTGSTGELFF.